The rows below give T cell receptor beta chains drawn from one sample of a study of T cell changes during pregnancy in multiple sclerosis. Produced via immunoSEQ multiplex PCR; TCRdb's table is partial and in-frame only. The table lists around 70,000 clones, approximately 91% of them singletons. The sequencing here drew on peripheral blood, taken in the third trimester of pregnancy. Receptors were obtained from a female donor with multiple sclerosis, enrolled in a pregnancy study. Each CDR3 is given with its conserved first and last residue. The order of the fields is CDR3 protein, CDR3 DNA, V gene, J gene, D gene, CDR3 length, clone size. D genes are given only for firm matches. Size is stated for part of the rows, as once, few or many counts, or as a class when the clone is expanded.

CDR3aa: CASSLPATYEQYF
CDR3nt: TGTGCCAGCAGCCTCCCTGCGACCTACGAGCAGTACTTC
v_gene: TRBV7-9
j_gene: TRBJ2-7
d_gene: .
len: 13
abundance: .

CDR3aa: CASSLTAARIQETQYF
CDR3nt: TGTGCCAGCAGCTTAACAGCAGCCAGGATCCAAGAGACCCAGTACTTC
v_gene: TRBV11-2
j_gene: TRBJ2-5
d_gene: .
len: 16
abundance: .

CDR3aa: CASAASGGADTQYF
CDR3nt: TGTGCCTCGGCGGCTAGCGGGGGGGCGGATACGCAGTATTTT
v_gene: TRBV6-5
j_gene: TRBJ2-3
d_gene: TRBD2
len: 14
abundance: .

CDR3aa: CASRMGGGDYNEQFF
CDR3nt: TGTGCCAGCAGGATGGGCGGGGGTGACTACAATGAGCAGTTCTTC
v_gene: TRBV2
j_gene: TRBJ2-1
d_gene: TRBD2
len: 15
abundance: .

CDR3aa: CASSEAMRAGTEAFF
CDR3nt: TGTGCCAGCAGTGAAGCTATGAGGGCGGGCACTGAAGCTTTCTTT
v_gene: TRBV6-1
j_gene: TRBJ1-1
d_gene: .
len: 15
abundance: .

CDR3aa: CASRTRPGQPKPPYNEQFF
CDR3nt: TGTGCCAGCCGCACCCGACCGGGACAGCCTAAGCCTCCCTACAATGAGCAGTTCTTC
v_gene: TRBV27
j_gene: TRBJ2-1
d_gene: TRBD1
len: 19
abundance: .

CDR3aa: CSVEGLAGGRNSYNEQFF
CDR3nt: TGCAGCGTTGAAGGGCTAGCGGGGGGGCGAAACTCCTACAATGAGCAGTTCTTC
v_gene: TRBV29-1
j_gene: TRBJ2-1
d_gene: TRBD2
len: 18
abundance: .

CDR3aa: CASSQRGGLLDEQYF
CDR3nt: TGTGCCAGCAGCCAAAGGGGGGGCCTGCTCGACGAGCAGTACTTC
v_gene: TRBV4-2
j_gene: TRBJ2-7
d_gene: .
len: 15
abundance: .

CDR3aa: CASSYGETGGYEQYF
CDR3nt: TGTGCCAGCAGTTATGGTGAGACAGGGGGCTACGAGCAGTACTTC
v_gene: TRBV6-5
j_gene: TRBJ2-7
d_gene: TRBD1
len: 15
abundance: .

CDR3aa: CASSQDYGSRLAGPLRGTDTQYF
CDR3nt: TGTGCCAGCAGCCAAGATTACGGTTCGAGACTAGCGGGTCCCCTAAGGGGCACAGATACGCAGTATTTT
v_gene: TRBV14
j_gene: TRBJ2-3
d_gene: TRBD2
len: 23
abundance: .

CDR3aa: CASSLQGMGTEAFF
CDR3nt: TGTGCCAGCAGCTTGCAGGGGATGGGCACTGAAGCTTTCTTT
v_gene: TRBV5-6
j_gene: TRBJ1-1
d_gene: .
len: 14
abundance: .

CDR3aa: CASRRQGTTGELFF
CDR3nt: TGTGCCAGCCGACGACAGGGAACCACCGGGGAGCTGTTTTTT
v_gene: TRBV2
j_gene: TRBJ2-2
d_gene: TRBD1
len: 14
abundance: .

CDR3aa: CASSWGLSTGSGEQYF
CDR3nt: TGCGCCAGCAGCTGGGGACTATCCACGGGTTCGGGCGAGCAGTACTTC
v_gene: TRBV5-1
j_gene: TRBJ2-7
d_gene: TRBD2
len: 16
abundance: .

CDR3aa: CASSWGGRETEAFF
CDR3nt: TGCGCCAGCAGCTGGGGGGGGCGAGAAACTGAAGCTTTCTTT
v_gene: TRBV5-1
j_gene: TRBJ1-1
d_gene: .
len: 14
abundance: once

CDR3aa: CASSEEETGGSPLHF
CDR3nt: TGTGCCAGCAGTGAAGAAGAGACAGGGGGCTCACCCCTCCACTTT
v_gene: TRBV6-1
j_gene: TRBJ1-6
d_gene: TRBD1
len: 15
abundance: .

CDR3aa: CASVLAPGQLSISNQPQHF
CDR3nt: TGTGCTAGTGTTTTGGCCCCGGGACAGCTCTCTATTAGCAATCAGCCCCAGCATTTT
v_gene: TRBV12-5
j_gene: TRBJ1-5
d_gene: TRBD1
len: 19
abundance: .

CDR3aa: CASSVSGAINQPQHF
CDR3nt: TGTGCCAGCAGCGTATCTGGGGCTATTAATCAGCCCCAGCATTTT
v_gene: TRBV9
j_gene: TRBJ1-5
d_gene: .
len: 15
abundance: .

CDR3aa: CASSLSRASTDTQYF
CDR3nt: TGTGCTAGCAGCTTATCCAGGGCTAGCACAGATACGCAGTATTTT
v_gene: TRBV7-7
j_gene: TRBJ2-3
d_gene: .
len: 15
abundance: .

CDR3aa: CASSAPGLRRKVEETQYF
CDR3nt: TGCGCCAGCAGCGCTCCGGGACTCCGGCGCAAGGTTGAAGAGACCCAGTACTTC
v_gene: TRBV4-1
j_gene: TRBJ2-5
d_gene: .
len: 18
abundance: .

CDR3aa: CSVNTGGNEQFF
CDR3nt: TGCAGCGTTAACACAGGGGGCAATGAGCAGTTCTTC
v_gene: TRBV29-1
j_gene: TRBJ2-1
d_gene: TRBD1
len: 12
abundance: .

CDR3aa: CASSGLSTDTQYF
CDR3nt: TGTGCCAGCAGCGGCCTCAGCACAGATACGCAGTATTTT
v_gene: TRBV5-4
j_gene: TRBJ2-3
d_gene: .
len: 13
abundance: .

CDR3aa: CASMSANTEAFF
CDR3nt: TGTGCCAGCATGAGTGCGAACACTGAAGCTTTCTTT
v_gene: TRBV6-5
j_gene: TRBJ1-1
d_gene: .
len: 12
abundance: .

CDR3aa: CASRDGTATEAFF
CDR3nt: TGTGCCAGCAGAGACGGGACAGCCACGGAAGCTTTCTTT
v_gene: TRBV2
j_gene: TRBJ1-1
d_gene: TRBD1
len: 13
abundance: .

CDR3aa: CASSYSQVRGEAFF
CDR3nt: TGTGCCAGCAGTTACTCCCAGGTACGGGGTGAAGCTTTCTTT
v_gene: TRBV6-5
j_gene: TRBJ1-1
d_gene: .
len: 14
abundance: .

CDR3aa: CAISPTGNTEAFF
CDR3nt: TGTGCCATCAGCCCTACAGGGAACACTGAAGCTTTCTTT
v_gene: TRBV10-3
j_gene: TRBJ1-1
d_gene: .
len: 13
abundance: .

CDR3aa: CAWSVQANTEAFF
CDR3nt: TGTGCCTGGAGTGTTCAAGCGAACACTGAAGCTTTCTTT
v_gene: TRBV30
j_gene: TRBJ1-1
d_gene: .
len: 13
abundance: .

CDR3aa: CASSRRTGSADNEQFF
CDR3nt: TGCGCCAGCAGTCGTCGGACAGGGAGTGCGGACAATGAGCAGTTCTTC
v_gene: TRBV5-1
j_gene: TRBJ2-1
d_gene: TRBD1
len: 16
abundance: .

CDR3aa: CASSQDFSRAWEQYF
CDR3nt: TGCGCCAGCAGCCAAGATTTTTCGAGGGCTTGGGAGCAGTACTTC
v_gene: TRBV4-3
j_gene: TRBJ2-7
d_gene: .
len: 15
abundance: .

CDR3aa: CASTVLGTEAFF
CDR3nt: TGTGCCAGCACGGTCCTTGGCACTGAAGCTTTCTTT
v_gene: TRBV2
j_gene: TRBJ1-1
d_gene: .
len: 12
abundance: .

CDR3aa: CASSPNHASYEQYF
CDR3nt: TGCGCCAGCAGTCCTAACCATGCCTCCTACGAGCAGTACTTC
v_gene: TRBV5-1
j_gene: TRBJ2-7
d_gene: .
len: 14
abundance: .

CDR3aa: CASSPGGAGANVLTF
CDR3nt: TGTGCCAGCAGCCCAGGGGGCGCTGGGGCCAACGTCCTGACTTTC
v_gene: TRBV7-3
j_gene: TRBJ2-6
d_gene: TRBD1
len: 15
abundance: .

CDR3aa: CASSRDSPSGANVLTF
CDR3nt: TGTGCCAGCAGTCGGGACAGCCCCTCTGGGGCCAACGTCCTGACTTTC
v_gene: TRBV11-3
j_gene: TRBJ2-6
d_gene: TRBD1
len: 16
abundance: .

CDR3aa: CASSDRTGGHGELFF
CDR3nt: TGTGCCAGCAGCGATCGGACAGGGGGCCACGGGGAGCTGTTTTTT
v_gene: TRBV9
j_gene: TRBJ2-2
d_gene: TRBD1
len: 15
abundance: once

CDR3aa: CASSQVGDSSYEQYF
CDR3nt: TGCGCCAGCAGCCAAGTAGGGGACAGTAGCTACGAGCAGTACTTC
v_gene: TRBV4-1
j_gene: TRBJ2-7
d_gene: TRBD1
len: 15
abundance: once

CDR3aa: CASSLEGLADTDTQYF
CDR3nt: TGTGCCAGCAGCTTAGAAGGACTAGCGGACACAGATACGCAGTATTTT
v_gene: TRBV7-2
j_gene: TRBJ2-3
d_gene: TRBD2
len: 16
abundance: .

CDR3aa: CASSPEDRGYEQYF
CDR3nt: TGTGCCAGCTCACCCGAAGACAGGGGTTACGAGCAGTACTTC
v_gene: TRBV18
j_gene: TRBJ2-7
d_gene: TRBD1
len: 14
abundance: .

CDR3aa: CATSRGLTGGGEKLFF
CDR3nt: TGTGCCACCAGCAGGGGACTGACAGGGGGAGGTGAAAAACTGTTTTTT
v_gene: TRBV15
j_gene: TRBJ1-4
d_gene: TRBD1
len: 16
abundance: .

CDR3aa: CASSHEGRAYEQYF
CDR3nt: TGTGCCAGCAGCCATGAGGGGAGGGCCTACGAGCAGTACTTC
v_gene: TRBV4-2
j_gene: TRBJ2-7
d_gene: TRBD2
len: 14
abundance: .

CDR3aa: CASSSLGQAGYTF
CDR3nt: TGTGCCAGCAGCTCCCTCGGACAGGCTGGCTACACCTTC
v_gene: TRBV7-2
j_gene: TRBJ1-2
d_gene: TRBD1
len: 13
abundance: .

CDR3aa: CASSDWEGGEQFF
CDR3nt: TGTGCCAGCAGTGACTGGGAGGGCGGTGAGCAGTTCTTC
v_gene: TRBV6-4
j_gene: TRBJ2-1
d_gene: TRBD2
len: 13
abundance: .

CDR3aa: CASSTGQGGYGYTF
CDR3nt: TGTGCCAGTAGTACGGGACAGGGCGGCTATGGCTACACCTTC
v_gene: TRBV19
j_gene: TRBJ1-2
d_gene: TRBD1
len: 14
abundance: .

CDR3aa: CASSQRDSGANVLTF
CDR3nt: TGTGCCAGCAGCCAACGGGACTCTGGGGCCAACGTCCTGACTTTC
v_gene: TRBV4-2
j_gene: TRBJ2-6
d_gene: .
len: 15
abundance: .

CDR3aa: CASSRGVNQPQHF
CDR3nt: TGTGCCAGCAGCCGCGGGGTCAATCAGCCCCAGCATTTT
v_gene: TRBV5-5
j_gene: TRBJ1-5
d_gene: .
len: 13
abundance: .

CDR3aa: CASSLVDIYTGELFF
CDR3nt: TGTGCCAGCAGCTTAGTGGACATATACACCGGGGAGCTGTTTTTT
v_gene: TRBV7-2
j_gene: TRBJ2-2
d_gene: .
len: 15
abundance: .

CDR3aa: CAISGNRDGYTF
CDR3nt: TGTGCCATCAGTGGCAACAGGGACGGCTACACCTTC
v_gene: TRBV10-3
j_gene: TRBJ1-2
d_gene: .
len: 12
abundance: .